This T cell receptor beta chain was documented in a study of T cells after yellow fever vaccination. The table lists this clonotype with a few counts. The V gene's germline CDR1 is DFQATT and CDR2 SNEGSKA (reference sequence). The CDR3 sequence is 14 residues long. With V trimmed by 6 bases and J by 4 bases, 12 bases remained unmatched. TCRdb reprocessed the 5' RACE reads via MiXCR and lists one record per CDR3 protein. Of roughly 330,000 distinct CDR3 sequences listed, 4% are singletons. The sample in question was PBMCs, obtained 5 days after the yellow fever booster vaccination. This clonotype was obtained from a man between 18 and 29 years old who received the YFV17D yellow fever vaccine. The chain carries TRBV20-1 and TRBJ2-7, with 7 positions matching TRBD1. CDR3 amino acids: CSASTGTEYYEQYF. For the CDR3, the DNA is TGCAGTGCATCCACCGGGACAGAATATTACGAGCAGTACTTC.